This TCR beta chain was captured in a study of CD8+ T cells in alopecia areata. General study findings and limits: Resident alphabeta T-cell populations of normal skin are likewise subject to sequencing in scalp samples.

Treatment indicated: oral pan-JAK inhibitor, 5-10 mg twice daily. This clone was seen only a few times. Its antigen is not known. Once RNA had been extracted, it was reverse transcribed into cDNA to act as the sequencing template. Only in-frame clones appear in the TCRdb table, and some are missing; sequencing was by immunoSEQ multiplex PCR. The table has tens of thousands of clones, 29% seen once. The germline V gene encodes CDR1 LGHNA and CDR2 YNFKEQ. V was trimmed by 1 base and J by 4 bases, leaving 13 bases between them. The CDR3 covers 15 residues. The sequence was collected from a human donor with alopecia areata. The sequences come from CD8+ T cells sorted from blood, collected at week 4, from a patient treated with tofacitinib. The chain uses TRBV4-2 and TRBJ1-1; D is unclear. This CDR3 is CASSQVNGEGTEAFF. Here the CDR3 DNA reads TGTGCCAGCAGCCAAGTGAACGGGGAGGGCACTGAAGCTTTCTTT.